This T cell receptor beta chain was documented in a study of blood T cells in healthy people across ages. General study findings and limits: Age showed a roughly linear inverse relationship with TCR beta diversity per million T cells.

With a J-beta primer mix and a sample-barcoded 5' primer, a second PCR ran about 6 to 11 cycles. TCRdb analysed the 5' RACE reads with MiXCR anew, one entry per CDR3 protein. The sample holds around 820,000 distinct CDR3 sequences, 20% to 25% seen once. CDR1 and CDR2 (germline): SGHTA, FQGTGA. This CDR3 has 13 amino acids. Details on this clonotype: Its specificity is not known.

These sequences were also reported in another study, on T cells of mothers and their children.

Sample: blood. The receptor's source is a boy between 10 and 17 years old in good health. The V call is TRBV7-3, the J call TRBJ2-5; a possible D gene is TRBD1 (5 bases). The J call may not be correct, given that the DNA end is closer to TRBJ2-1. The CDR3 region is CASSQPPRAEQFF. DNA of the CDR3: TGTGCCAGCAGCCAACCCCCCAGGGCTGAGCAGTTCTTC.